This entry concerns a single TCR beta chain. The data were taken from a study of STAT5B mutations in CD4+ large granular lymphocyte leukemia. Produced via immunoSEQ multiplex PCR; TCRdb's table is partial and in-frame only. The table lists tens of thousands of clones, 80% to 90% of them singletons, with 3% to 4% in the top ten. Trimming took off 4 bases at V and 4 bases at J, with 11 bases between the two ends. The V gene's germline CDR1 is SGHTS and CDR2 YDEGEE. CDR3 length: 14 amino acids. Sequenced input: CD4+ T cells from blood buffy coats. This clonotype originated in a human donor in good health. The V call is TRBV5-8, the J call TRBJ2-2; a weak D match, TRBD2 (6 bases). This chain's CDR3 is CASSRGLLTGELFF. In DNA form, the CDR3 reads TGTGCCAGCAGCAGGGGACTCCTCACCGGGGAGCTGTTTTTT.